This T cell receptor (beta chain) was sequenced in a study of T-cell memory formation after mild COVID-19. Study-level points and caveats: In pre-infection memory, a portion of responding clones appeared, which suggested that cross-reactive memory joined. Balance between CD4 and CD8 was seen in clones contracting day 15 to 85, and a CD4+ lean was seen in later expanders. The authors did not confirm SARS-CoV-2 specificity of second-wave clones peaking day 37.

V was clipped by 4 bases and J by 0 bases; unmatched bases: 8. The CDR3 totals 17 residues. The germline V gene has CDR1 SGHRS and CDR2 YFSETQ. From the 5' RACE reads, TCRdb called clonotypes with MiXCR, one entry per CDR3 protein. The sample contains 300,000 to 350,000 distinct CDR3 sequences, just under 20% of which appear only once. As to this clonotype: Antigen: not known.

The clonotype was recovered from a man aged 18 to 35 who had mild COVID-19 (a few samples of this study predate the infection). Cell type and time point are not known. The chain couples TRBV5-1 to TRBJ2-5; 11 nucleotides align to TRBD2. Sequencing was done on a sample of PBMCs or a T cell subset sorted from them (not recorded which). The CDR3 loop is CASSRMASGGNQETQYF. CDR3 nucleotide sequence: TGCGCCAGCAGCAGGATGGCTAGCGGGGGGAACCAAGAGACCCAGTACTTC.